This T cell receptor beta chain came from a study of cytomegalovirus exposure and HLA in healthy donors. CDR3 length: 18 residues. 60 Vbeta and 13 Jbeta primers were used in PCR. TCRdb's table, derived via immunoSEQ multiplex PCR, lists solely in-frame clones and lacks some. The data show approximately 170,000 clones, roughly 80% seen once. This receptor was taken from a man aged 50-60 years in good health and CMV-seropositive. This chain joins TRBV7-5 and TRBJ2-1; the table's D call TRBD2 went unverified against the DNA. TRBV7-5 is a pseudogene locus. Sequencing used PBMCs. The DNA for the CDR3 is TGTGCCAGAATCTACCTCAATCGACGGGAACGGTGCCACAATGAGCAGTTCTTC. It encodes CARIYLNRRERCHNEQFF.